Here is one T cell receptor beta chain with its context. TCRdb's table, derived via immunoSEQ multiplex PCR, lists solely in-frame clones and lacks some. The data show 77,000 or so clones, just under 95% seen once. The sample originates from a study of T cell changes during pregnancy in multiple sclerosis. Germline V gene data show CDR1 as MNHEY and CDR2 as SVGAGI. The CDR3 has 11 amino acids. The sequence derives from a female donor in good health, enrolled as a control in a pregnancy study. Sequencing was performed on peripheral blood, taken in the second trimester of pregnancy. The chain recombines TRBV6-5 with TRBJ1-2; possible D gene TRBD1, 6 bases. CDR3 sequence reads: CATQRGAGYTF. CDR3 DNA: TGTGCTACACAGCGGGGGGCTGGCTACACCTTC.